This T cell receptor beta chain was sequenced for a study of radiotherapy plus CTLA-4 blockade in lung cancer. On the study more broadly: Patients showed objective responses in 15% to 20% of cases, and disease control was achieved by 30% to 35%.

Repertoires were generated with immunoSEQ multiplex PCR, while TCRdb's copy carries only in-frame clones and drops some. The table records some 70,000 clones, less than 80% of them present only once. Germline V gene lookup returns CDR1 MRHNA and CDR2 SNTAGT. The CDR3 covers 15 residues. Trimming pared 3 bases from V and 0 bases from J, leaving 8 bases between. The material sequenced was peripheral blood, taken from a patient treated with radiotherapy plus ipilimumab. The source is a human donor with non-small cell lung cancer who had a complete response to radiotherapy plus ipilimumab. The rearrangement joins TRBV6-4 to TRBJ2-2; no firm D call. The CDR3: CASSEGTTNTGELFF. The CDR3 nucleotides are TGTGCCAGCAGTGAAGGCACAACGAACACCGGGGAGCTGTTTTTT.